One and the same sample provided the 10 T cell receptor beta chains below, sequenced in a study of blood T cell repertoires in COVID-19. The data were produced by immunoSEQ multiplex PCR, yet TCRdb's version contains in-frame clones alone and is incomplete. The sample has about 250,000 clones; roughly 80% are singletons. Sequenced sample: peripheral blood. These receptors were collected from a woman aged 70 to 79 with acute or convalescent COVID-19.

As DNA, the CDR3 is TGTGCCAGCAGCGACCGACCCGGGACAACTCACTACGAGCAGTACTTC. It translates to CASSDRPGTTHYEQYF. The chain recombines TRBV5-8 with TRBJ2-7, with a weak D call TRBD1 (6 bases). The CDR3 covers 16 residues. Germline CDR1 is SGHTS and CDR2 is YDEGEE. Trimming took off 4 bases at V and 3 bases at J, with 20 bases between the two ends.

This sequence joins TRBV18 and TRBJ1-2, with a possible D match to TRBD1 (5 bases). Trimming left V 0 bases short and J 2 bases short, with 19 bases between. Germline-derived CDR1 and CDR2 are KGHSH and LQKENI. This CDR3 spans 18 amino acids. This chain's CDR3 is CASSPPRGTPGVNYGYTF. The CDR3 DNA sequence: TGTGCCAGCTCACCACCGCGGGGGACGCCGGGGGTAAACTATGGCTACACCTTC.

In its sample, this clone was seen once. Written as DNA, the CDR3 is TGTGCCAGCAGGACTAGCGGGGGGGCCCTGACGCAGTATTTT. Amino acids: CASRTSGGALTQYF. The chain employs TRBV6-5 and TRBJ2-3; TRBD2 aligns across 14 bases. CDR1 MNHEY and CDR2 SVGAGI come from the germline V gene. Unmatched junction bases numbered 5, after V lost 6 bases and J lost 9 bases. The CDR3 runs 14 residues.

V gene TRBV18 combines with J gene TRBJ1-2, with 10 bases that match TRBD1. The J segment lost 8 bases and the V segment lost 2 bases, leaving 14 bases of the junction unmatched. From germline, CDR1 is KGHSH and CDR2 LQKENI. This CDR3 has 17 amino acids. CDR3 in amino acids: CASSPRSPWDRGHGYTF. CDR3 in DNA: TGTGCCAGCTCACCAAGGTCTCCCTGGGACAGGGGACACGGCTACACCTTC.

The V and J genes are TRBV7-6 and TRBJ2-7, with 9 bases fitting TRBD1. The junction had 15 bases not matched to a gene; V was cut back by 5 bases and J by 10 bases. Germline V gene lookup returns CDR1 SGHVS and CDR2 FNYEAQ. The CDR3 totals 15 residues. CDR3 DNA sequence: TGTGCCAGCAGCCGAGGTGGGGGACAGGGAGTGGAACAGTACTTC. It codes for CASSRGGGQGVEQYF.

The CDR3 reads CASSLGHNTGELFF. The CDR3 nucleotides read TGCGCCAGCAGCTTAGGACATAACACCGGGGAGCTGTTTTTT. The chain couples TRBV5-1 to TRBJ2-2; TRBD1 is a possible D gene (5 bases). Looked up from germline, CDR1 is SGHRS and CDR2 is YFSETQ. This CDR3 has 14 residues. The ends were cut back, 2 bases at V and 2 bases at J, with 7 bases in the middle.

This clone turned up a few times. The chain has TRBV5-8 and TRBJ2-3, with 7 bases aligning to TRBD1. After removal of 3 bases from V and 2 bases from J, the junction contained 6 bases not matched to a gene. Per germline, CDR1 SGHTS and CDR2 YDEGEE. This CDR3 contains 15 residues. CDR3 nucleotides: TGTGCCAGCAGCTACCCGCAGGGGGTCACAGATACGCAGTATTTT. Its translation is CASSYPQGVTDTQYF.

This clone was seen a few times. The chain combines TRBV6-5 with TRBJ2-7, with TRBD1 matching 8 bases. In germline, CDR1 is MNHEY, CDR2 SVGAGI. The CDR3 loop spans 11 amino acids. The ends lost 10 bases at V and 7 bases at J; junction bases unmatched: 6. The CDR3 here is CATGQAGEQYF. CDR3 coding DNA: TGTGCCACGGGACAGGCGGGGGAGCAGTACTTC.

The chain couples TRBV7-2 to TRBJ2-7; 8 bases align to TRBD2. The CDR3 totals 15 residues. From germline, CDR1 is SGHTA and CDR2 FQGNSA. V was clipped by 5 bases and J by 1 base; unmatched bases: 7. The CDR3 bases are TGTGCCAGCAGCAAATTAGCGGGGCGATCCTACGAGCAGTACTTC. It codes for CASSKLAGRSYEQYF.

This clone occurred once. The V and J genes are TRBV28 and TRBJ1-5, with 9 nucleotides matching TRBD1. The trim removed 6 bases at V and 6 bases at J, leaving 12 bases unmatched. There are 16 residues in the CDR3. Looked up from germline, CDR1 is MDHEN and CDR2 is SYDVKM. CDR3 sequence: CASSSGGGQGGQPQHF. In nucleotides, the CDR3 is TGTGCCAGCAGCTCGGGGGGGGGACAGGGCGGTCAGCCCCAGCATTTT.